The 17 T cell receptor beta chains listed next were all sequenced from one sample in a study of blood T cell repertoires in COVID-19. Generated by immunoSEQ multiplex PCR, the TCRdb table keeps only in-frame clones and is missing some. There are 100,000 or so clones in the sample; roughly four fifths occur only once, and about 13% lies in the top ten. The sequencing sample was made of peripheral blood. All receptors come from a human donor in a cohort sampled during active COVID-19.

The chain joins TRBV6-7 to TRBJ1-1, with a possible D match to TRBD1 (5 bases). Being an ORF, TRBV6-7 has a function that is uncertain. The CDR3 consists of 15 residues. Trimming cost V 5 bases and J 1 base, with 14 bases left between them. In DNA form, the CDR3 reads TGTGCCAGCAGTCAGCCTGGGGCAGGGAACACTGAAGCTTTCTTT. This sequence encodes CASSQPGAGNTEAFF.

The chain carries TRBV6-4 and TRBJ1-2, with D uncertain. The CDR3 consists of 13 residues. V was cut by 3 bases and J by 7 bases, with 12 bases left in between. Looked up from germline, CDR1 is MRHNA and CDR2 is SNTAGT. The CDR3 protein is CASSERGGFGYTF. The CDR3 bases are TGTGCCAGCAGTGAGAGAGGAGGGTTTGGCTACACCTTC.

The rearrangement links TRBV4-2 to TRBJ2-1, with D possibly being TRBD2 (6 bases). The CDR3 covers 18 residues. With 0 bases removed from V and 3 bases from J, the gap between germline ends came to 18 bases. Germline V CDR1 and CDR2: LGHNA, YNFKEQ. The CDR3 DNA follows: TGTGCCAGCAGCCAAGAAGTTCGGGGGTGGGAGTTCTACAATGAGCAGTTCTTC. Translation gives CASSQEVRGWEFYNEQFF.

The CDR3 coding sequence is TGTGCCAGCAGCCCCCATAGTGAAAAACTGTTTTTT. Translating it yields CASSPHSEKLFF. V and J are TRBV7-2 and TRBJ1-4, with D unclear. CDR3 length equals 12 residues. CDR1 and CDR2 (germline): SGHTA, FQGNSA. The germline V and J ends were trimmed by 5 bases and 7 bases, with 8 bases remaining between them.

The chain is built from TRBV30 and TRBJ1-4, with 7 bases lining up with TRBD1. Germline CDR1 reads GTSNPN; CDR2 reads SVGIG (reference sequence). Losses at the gene ends were 7 bases for V and 7 bases for J; bases not matched to a gene: 3. The CDR3 loop spans 11 amino acids. The CDR3 here is CAYRGGEKLFF. Here the CDR3 DNA reads TGTGCCTACAGGGGCGGTGAAAAACTGTTTTTT.

The rearrangement uses TRBV28 and TRBJ1-2; possible D gene TRBD1, 5 bases. Deletions cut 3 bases from V and 3 bases from J, with 14 bases between. The CDR3 totals 15 residues. The germline gives CDR1 MDHEN, CDR2 SYDVKM. CDR3 coding DNA: TGTGCCAGCAGTTTCGGGTCCGGGGACTACTATGGCTACACCTTC. It encodes CASSFGSGDYYGYTF.

The rearrangement uses TRBV7-3 and TRBJ1-1; weak D call: TRBD1 (5 bases). Per germline, CDR1 SGHTA and CDR2 FQGTGA. CDR3 length: 14 amino acids. The V and J ends lost 0 bases and 1 base respectively, with 6 bases between them. CDR3 sequence reads: CASSLTGPNTEAFF. As DNA, the CDR3 is TGTGCCAGCAGCTTAACGGGGCCGAACACTGAAGCTTTCTTT.

The rearrangement links TRBV24-1 to TRBJ2-5, with D perhaps matching TRBD2 (6 bases). There are 15 residues in the CDR3. Trimming removed 5 bases from V and 5 bases from J, with 17 bases in between. Germline V gene data show CDR1 as KGHDR and CDR2 as SFDVKD. In DNA form, the CDR3 reads TGTGCCACCAGTGGTTCGGGACTCCCGGCGGAGACCCAGTACTTC. Its translation: CATSGSGLPAETQYF.

This clone was seen just once. The chain uses TRBV24-1 and TRBJ2-2; tentatively, D is TRBD2 (5 bases). Trimming left V 3 bases short and J 4 bases short, with 11 bases between. Germline CDR1 reads KGHDR; CDR2 reads SFDVKD. The CDR3 covers 15 residues. CDR3 amino acids: CATSDAADPTGELFF. Here the CDR3 DNA reads TGTGCCACCAGTGATGCAGCGGATCCCACCGGGGAGCTGTTTTTT.

In this sample, this clone turned up a few times. The DNA of the CDR3 is TGTGCCAGCAGCTTAGGGTTCCCACTTACCGGGGAGCTGTTTTTT. It translates to CASSLGFPLTGELFF. This chain uses TRBV7-8 with TRBJ2-2, with no clear D. Trimming shortened V by 1 base and J by 5 bases, and 11 bases separated the two germline ends. CDR3 length equals 15 residues. Germline CDR1 reads SGHVS; CDR2 reads FQNEAQ.

The genes are TRBV19 and TRBJ1-1; D gene ambiguous. Germline values: CDR1 LNHDA, CDR2 SQIVND (reference sequence). Trimming removed 4 bases from V and 0 bases from J, with 12 bases in between. The CDR3 is 15 amino acids. The DNA for the CDR3 is TGTGCCAGTAGTAGGAGGTCGGAAGTGAACACTGAAGCTTTCTTT. Translating it yields CASSRRSEVNTEAFF.

The chain employs TRBV5-1 and TRBJ2-3; 10 nucleotides match TRBD1. V lost 1 base to trimming and J lost 0 bases; unmatched junction nucleotides: 8. Germline CDR1 SGHRS, CDR2 YFSETQ. The length of the CDR3 is 18 residues. The CDR3 reads CASSLFGQGGTSTDTQYF. The CDR3 nucleotides read TGCGCCAGCAGCTTGTTTGGACAGGGGGGGACTAGCACAGATACGCAGTATTTT.

A single count supports this clone. The gene calls are TRBV7-9 and TRBJ2-1; 10 bases are a match to TRBD2. V was pared by 7 bases and J by 4 bases, with 10 bases of the junction left unmatched. CDR1 is SEHNR and CDR2 is FQNEAQ in the germline V gene (reference sequence). The CDR3 runs 16 residues. CDR3 sequence reads: CASTLLAGGSYNEQFF. The DNA of the CDR3 is TGTGCCAGCACACTATTAGCGGGGGGATCTTACAATGAGCAGTTCTTC.

The rearrangement joins TRBV3-1 (or the pseudogene TRBV3-2) to TRBJ2-2; TRBD1 matches at 7 bases. V dropped 4 bases and J dropped 1; count of bases not matched to a gene: 3. The germline CDR1 and CDR2 sequences are LGHDT and YNNKEL (reference sequence). The CDR3 consists of 15 residues. The CDR3, as DNA: TGTGCCAGCAGCCGGGGACAGCTGAACACCGGGGAGCTGTTTTTT. Residues: CASSRGQLNTGELFF.

The chain couples TRBV9 to TRBJ1-6; 10 bases fit TRBD1. This CDR3 has 15 residues. With V trimmed by 0 bases and J by 9 bases, 3 bases remained unmatched. In germline, CDR1 is SGDLS, CDR2 YYNGEE. CDR3 DNA sequence: TGTGCCAGCAGCGTAGGGACAGGGGGTAGTTCACCCCTCCACTTT. Protein product: CASSVGTGGSSPLHF.

The rearrangement links TRBV9 to TRBJ2-5, with 10 bases fitting TRBD2. V shed 0 bases and J 5 bases; nucleotides not matched to a gene: 7. CDR3 size: 16 residues. Germline V CDR1 and CDR2: SGDLS, YYNGEE. The CDR3 sequence: CASSVGSGGAPETQYF. The DNA for the CDR3 is TGTGCCAGCAGCGTAGGGAGCGGGGGGGCCCCCGAGACCCAGTACTTC.

The gene calls are TRBV5-1 and TRBJ2-3; TRBD2 matches at 8 bases. The germline CDR1 and CDR2 sequences are SGHRS and YFSETQ. After removal of 4 bases from V and 0 bases from J, the junction contained 7 bases not matched to a gene. This CDR3 is 16 amino acids long. The CDR3 region has the DNA TGCGCCAGCAGCACGGGACTAGGGGATAGCACAGATACGCAGTATTTT. Protein product: CASSTGLGDSTDTQYF. The full variable domain, completed using reference TRBV5-1 and TRBJ2-3, is KAGVTQTPRYLIKTRGQQVTLSCSPISGHRSVSWYQQTPGQGLQFLFEYFSETQRNKGNFPGRFSGRQFSNSRSEMNVSTLELGDSALYLCASSTGLGDSTDTQYFGPGTRLTVL.